One sample yielded the 7 T cell receptor beta chains listed below, sequenced in a study of a mutant IDH1 vaccine in newly diagnosed glioma. Using immunoSEQ multiplex PCR, the repertoire was profiled, and TCRdb retains in-frame clones only, with some absent. The sample contains about 15,000 clones, 80% to 90% of which appear only once. As for time point: baseline, week 1 (first vaccination visit). As to treatment: pre-vaccination baseline after standard-of-care therapy. This specimen was PBMCs, taken from a glioma patient treated with radiotherapy, temozolomide or both. The source of these receptors is a woman aged 40-49 years with glioma. Some clones in this sample may be carry-over from other donors' samples.

This chain uses TRBV27 with TRBJ2-2; D remains unclear. The germline V and J ends were trimmed by 0 bases and 1 base, with 6 bases remaining between them. The V gene's germline CDR1 is MNHEY and CDR2 SMNVEV (reference sequence). The CDR3 sequence is 15 residues long. The CDR3 is CASSLSWVNTGELFF. CDR3 coding DNA: TGTGCCAGCAGTTTATCATGGGTGAACACCGGGGAGCTGTTTTTT.

This chain connects TRBV10-3 to TRBJ1-1, with D tentatively TRBD1 (6 bases). The CDR3 is 15 amino acids. The germline gives CDR1 ENHRY, CDR2 SYGVKD. The V and J ends lost 2 bases and 4 bases respectively, with 14 bases between them. The CDR3: CAISERAGAGTEAFF. DNA for the CDR3: TGTGCCATCAGTGAGAGGGCGGGGGCCGGCACTGAAGCTTTCTTT.

J is TRBJ2-5 and V is TRBV21-1. TRBV21-1 has pseudogene status. The CDR3 consists of 12 residues. CDR3 residues: CASQVGQETQYF. CDR3 bases: TGTGCCAGCCAGGTGGGGCAAGAGACCCAGTACTTC.

This rearrangement joins TRBV28 to TRBJ2-3, with TRBD2 identical over 7 bases. The CDR3 length is 16 residues. The germline CDR1 and CDR2 sequences are MDHEN and SYDVKM. Trimming removed 5 bases from V and 3 bases from J; junction bases left unmatched: 11. In DNA, the CDR3 is TGTGCCAGCAGTAAGCGGGACTTCCGCGGGACAGATACGCAGTATTTT. As protein: CASSKRDFRGTDTQYF.

This clone was counted once. This chain uses TRBV6-5 with TRBJ1-4; D is unclear. Germline assignment: CDR1 MNHEY and CDR2 SVGAGI. The CDR3 spans 15 residues. The V end was cut by 0 bases, the J end by 0 bases, with 5 bases between. CDR3 residues: CASSYSRTTNEKLFF. Here the CDR3 DNA reads TGTGCCAGCAGTTACTCGAGGACAACTAATGAAAAACTGTTTTTT.

The chain combines TRBV30 with TRBJ1-5; the D gene is possibly TRBD1 (5 bases). Germline V CDR1 and CDR2: GTSNPN, SVGIG (reference sequence). With 5 bases removed from V and 0 bases from J, the gap between germline ends came to 8 bases. The CDR3 has 13 amino acids. Written as DNA, the CDR3 is TGTGCCTGGGGGGGAGATAGCAATCAGCCCCAGCATTTT. Encoded protein: CAWGGDSNQPQHF.

The chain carries TRBV4-2 and TRBJ2-3; maybe TRBD2 (6 bases). Trimming took off 0 bases at V and 1 base at J, with 11 bases between the two ends. CDR3 length: 16 residues. Germline V gene sequence: CDR1 LGHNA, CDR2 YNFKEQ. CDR3 region: CASSQEEASGTDTQYF. The DNA for the CDR3 is TGTGCCAGCAGCCAAGAGGAGGCTAGCGGCACAGATACGCAGTATTTT.